This T cell receptor beta chain was documented in a study of CD8+CD57+ T cells in acquired aplastic anemia. Study-level points and caveats: Patients and controls shared about 30 CD8+ CDR3 sequences.

The V end lost 7 bases, the J end lost 1 base, and 8 bases lay between the germline ends. The CDR3 consists of 13 residues. Per the germline V gene, CDR1 is SNHLY and CDR2 is FYNNEI. The TCR beta profiling, which covered VDJ combination and CDR3 sequence, was carried out using genomic DNA as the template. From the reads, TCRdb called clonotypes with MiXCR, one entry per CDR3 protein. The repertoire has around 180,000 distinct CDR3 sequences, 45% to 60% of them found once; the top ten carry 10% to 15%. This clonotype was seen a handful of times. The target antigen is unknown. Patients included in sequencing had previously demonstrated CD8+CD57+ cell expansion by flow cytometry.

The rearrangement joins TRBV2 to TRBJ1-3; no reliable D call. This clonotype was sampled from a human donor with aplastic anemia. The sequencing sample was made of sorted CD4+, CD8+, or CD8+CD57+ T cells (not recorded which) from PBMCs. CDR3 protein: CASMAWSGNTIYF. CDR3 in DNA: TGTGCCAGCATGGCGTGGTCTGGAAACACCATATATTTT.